The 19 T cell receptor beta chains below all came from one sample that was sequenced in a study of blood T cell repertoires in COVID-19. The repertoire was sequenced with immunoSEQ multiplex PCR; TCRdb's copy has only in-frame clones and lacks some. The sample contains some 170,000 clones, around 84% of which appear only once. Material: PBMCs or T cells enriched from blood (not recorded which). The receptors were sampled from a man between 45 and 60 years old who had recovered from COVID-19.

This chain uses TRBV12-3 or TRBV12-4 with TRBJ2-7, with D uncertain. The V gene lost 5 bases and the J gene lost 5 bases, with 10 bases spanning the gap. The CDR3 sequence is 12 residues long. The CDR3 spells CASSPNRDEQYF. CDR3 bases: TGTGCCAGCAGTCCGAACCGGGACGAGCAGTACTTC.

The chain couples TRBV4-1 to TRBJ1-2; D call uncertain. Germline CDR1 is MGHRA and CDR2 is YSYEKL. The CDR3 covers 13 residues. V gave up 1 base and J gave up 6 bases, with 9 bases separating them. CDR3 nucleotides: TGCGCCAGCAGCCAAGGGACGAGGGATGGCTACACCTTC. Protein sequence: CASSQGTRDGYTF.

This clone has more than one count but fewer than ten. CDR3 nucleotide sequence: TGTGCCAGCAGCGAAACCGCCAGGGAACTGGGAAACACCATATATTTT. Translating gives CASSETARELGNTIYF. The chain employs TRBV5-6 and TRBJ1-3; possible D gene TRBD1, 5 bases. V gave up 4 bases and J gave up 4 bases, with 18 bases separating them. Germline V gene data show CDR1 as SGHDT and CDR2 as YYEEEE. The CDR3 has 16 amino acids.

The V gene is TRBV29-1, the J gene TRBJ1-4, with TRBD1 identical over 7 bases. Germline V lookup: CDR1 SQVTM, CDR2 ANQGSEA. The length of the CDR3 is 15 residues. J lost 7 bases, V lost 5 bases, and 13 bases had no gene match. Written as DNA, the CDR3 is TGCAGCGTTCGAATAGGGGGCCGGGGTGTTGAAAAACTGTTTTTT. Protein: CSVRIGGRGVEKLFF.

The rearrangement joins TRBV5-5 to TRBJ1-4; 8 bases are shared with TRBD1. The CDR3 has 14 amino acids. CDR1 SGHKS and CDR2 YYEKEE come from the germline V gene (reference sequence). V lost 3 bases to trimming and J lost 8 bases; unmatched junction nucleotides: 6. The CDR3 here is CASSWGTGLEKLFF. The CDR3 bases are TGTGCCAGCAGCTGGGGGACAGGTCTCGAAAAACTGTTTTTT.

CDR3 sequence: CASRPERGGSSYNEQFF. The CDR3 nucleotides are TGTGCCAGTAGACCAGAGCGGGGGGGCAGCTCCTACAATGAGCAGTTCTTC. The gene calls are TRBV19 and TRBJ2-1; the match to TRBD2 covers 10 bases. Germline CDR1 LNHDA, CDR2 SQIVND (reference sequence). Germline trimming cut 6 bases from V and 0 bases from J; bases unmatched to any gene: 8. The CDR3 extends over 17 amino acids. Combining the CDR3 with reference TRBV19 and TRBJ2-1 gives the whole variable domain DGGITQSPKYLFRKEGQNVTLSCEQNLNHDAMYWYRQDPGQGLRLIYYSQIVNDFQKGDIAEGYSVSREKKESFPLTVTSAQKNPTAFYLCASRPERGGSSYNEQFFGPGTRLTVL.

The V call is TRBV27, the J call TRBJ2-6; TRBD1 matches at 10 bases. CDR3 length equals 18 residues. J was trimmed by 0 bases and V by 4 bases; bases with no gene match: 6. CDR1 is MNHEY, CDR2 SMNVEV, per germline (reference sequence). The DNA of the CDR3 is TGTGCCAGCAGTTATAAGGGACAGGGGACCTCTGGGGCCAACGTCCTGACTTTC. It yields the protein CASSYKGQGTSGANVLTF.

J is TRBJ1-2 and V is TRBV7-9, with D possibly TRBD1 on 6 matching bases. The CDR3 has 13 residues. From germline, CDR1 is SEHNR and CDR2 FQNEAQ (reference sequence). The V end was cut by 4 bases, the J end by 8 bases, with 14 bases between. CDR3 protein: CASSSDSLLGYTF. The CDR3 bases are TGTGCCAGCAGCTCGGACAGCCTCTTGGGCTACACCTTC.

This clone occurred a few times. The chain recombines TRBV7-9 with TRBJ2-2; tentative D call: TRBD2 (6 bases). The CDR3 has 14 residues. Germline V lookup: CDR1 SEHNR, CDR2 FQNEAQ (reference sequence). V gave up 5 bases and J gave up 4 bases, with 11 bases separating them. CDR3 residues: CASSPPGVTGELFF. In DNA, the CDR3 is TGTGCCAGCAGCCCCCCGGGAGTCACCGGGGAGCTGTTTTTT.

V and J are TRBV25-1 and TRBJ1-1; D remains ambiguous. The germline V gene encodes CDR1 MGHDK and CDR2 SYGVNS. CDR3 length: 12 amino acids. The germline V and J ends were trimmed by 7 bases and 6 bases, with 12 bases remaining between them. The CDR3 region is CASTPARAEAFF. In DNA form, the CDR3 reads TGTGCCAGCACCCCGGCGAGGGCTGAAGCTTTCTTT. Filled out from reference TRBV25-1 and TRBJ1-1, the complete variable domain reads EADIYQTPRYLVIGTGKKITLECSQTMGHDKMYWYQQDPGMELHLIHYSYGVNSTEKGDLSSESTVSRIRTEHFPLTLESARPSHTSQYLCASTPARAEAFFGQGTRLTVV.

Points on this clone: Other DNA sequences from this sample encode an identical CDR3 as well. The CDR3 here is CASSLAENEKLFF. The CDR3 region has the DNA TGTGCCAGCAGTTTGGCAGAAAATGAAAAACTGTTTTTT. The chain combines TRBV12-3 or TRBV12-4 with TRBJ1-4, with D unclear. V gave up 3 bases and J gave up 5 bases, with 7 bases separating them. This CDR3 contains 13 residues.

V usage is TRBV27 and J usage is TRBJ2-7, with D perhaps TRBD1 (6 bases). Germline lookup yields CDR1 MNHEY and CDR2 SMNVEV (reference sequence). Trimming pared 6 bases from V and 0 bases from J, leaving 9 bases between. This CDR3 region has 13 residues. The CDR3, as DNA: TGTGCCAGCAGGCCAGGGGCCTCCTACGAGCAGTACTTC. It encodes CASRPGASYEQYF.

This rearrangement joins TRBV6-8 to TRBJ2-7, with 13 bases that match TRBD2. The CDR3 length is 15 residues. The ends lost 7 bases at V and 4 bases at J; junction bases unmatched: 7. Germline V lookup: CDR1 MNHGY, CDR2 SAAAGT. CDR3 residues: CASTGLAGALYEQYF. The CDR3 bases are TGTGCCAGCACCGGACTAGCGGGGGCCCTTTACGAGCAGTACTTC.

V is TRBV4-1 and J is TRBJ2-5; no clear D. Germline lookup yields CDR1 MGHRA and CDR2 YSYEKL. V lost 2 bases, J lost 0 bases, and 7 bases lay in between. This CDR3 has 14 amino acids. The CDR3 loop is CASSQRAYQETQYF. In DNA form, the CDR3 reads TGCGCCAGCAGCCAAAGAGCGTACCAAGAGACCCAGTACTTC.

The table lists this clone with a few counts. The chain is built from TRBV27 and TRBJ1-5; D may be TRBD1 (5 bases). CDR3 length: 13 residues. V gave up 3 bases and J gave up 6 bases, with 9 bases separating them. Germline CDR1 is MNHEY and CDR2 is SMNVEV (reference sequence). As DNA, the CDR3 is TGTGCCAGCAGTTTTACTCAGGGTCAGCCCCAGCATTTT. It specifies CASSFTQGQPQHF.

The chain is built from TRBV30 and TRBJ1-5, with 9 positions matching TRBD1. Germline loops: CDR1 GTSNPN, CDR2 SVGIG (reference sequence). This CDR3 region has 14 residues. Trimming took 3 bases from V and 2 from J; bases not matched to a gene: 2. The CDR3 sequence is CAWRDRGGNQPQHF. The CDR3 DNA follows: TGTGCCTGGAGGGACAGGGGAGGCAATCAGCCCCAGCATTTT.

This clone was seen a few times. V usage is TRBV6-5 and J usage is TRBJ2-7, with a weak D call TRBD1 (5 bases). From germline, CDR1 is MNHEY and CDR2 SVGAGI. The CDR3 contains 13 residues. Trimming pared 6 bases from V and 0 bases from J, leaving 9 bases between. CDR3 sequence (DNA): TGTGCCAGCAGACGACAGTCCTCCTACGAGCAGTACTTC. As protein: CASRRQSSYEQYF.

The chain employs TRBV7-3 and TRBJ2-3; TRBD1 matches at 9 bases. CDR1 SGHTA and CDR2 FQGTGA come from the germline V gene. CDR3 length: 14 residues. Trimming took 5 bases from V and 4 from J; bases not matched to a gene: 4. The CDR3 DNA is TGTGCCAGCAGCCCGCGACAGGGGGCAGATACGCAGTATTTT. Its translation: CASSPRQGADTQYF.

This clone has a single count. The rearrangement uses TRBV3-1 (or the pseudogene TRBV3-2) and TRBJ2-4; 8 nucleotides agree with TRBD1. Losses at the gene ends were 2 bases for V and 6 bases for J; bases not matched to a gene: 3. CDR3 length: 14 amino acids. CDR1 and CDR2 (germline): LGHDT, YNNKEL (reference sequence). CDR3 sequence (DNA): TGTGCCAGCAGCCAACAGGGGGCTGGAAACATTCAGTACTTC. The encoded protein is CASSQQGAGNIQYF.